This TCR beta chain was retrieved from a study of cytotoxic CD8 clonotypes in ibrutinib-treated CLL. General study findings and limits: The public clonotypes identified were infrequent and showed contraction or stability on treatment. Clonality measured at baseline exceeded age-matched healthy donors, tracking circulating CD8+ T-cell counts.

Around 2 micrograms of genomic DNA (from cryopreserved PBMCs) were used for TCR beta libraries. Sequencing was designed to attain a depth spanning 1 in 200,000 to 1 in 1 million T cells. TCRdb keeps only in-frame clones here, not all; method: immunoSEQ multiplex PCR. The sample yields about 50,000 clones, 57% seen once. V lost 5 bases and J lost 7, with 18 bases in between. This CDR3 spans 15 amino acids. The germline CDR1 and CDR2 sequences are MNHEY and SMNVEV (reference sequence). In regard to this clone: Antigen specificity is unknown.

The J gene is TRBJ2-1, the V gene TRBV27, with D maybe TRBD2 (6 bases). Source: PBMCs, taken after 24 months of ibrutinib treatment. This TCR derives from a human donor with chronic lymphocytic leukemia. CDR3 nucleotide sequence: TGTGCCAGCAGTCTGGAGGGGTTTAGGATAAATGAGCAGTTCTTC. Its protein is CASSLEGFRINEQFF.